This T cell receptor (beta chain) was found in a study of CXCR3-negative and CXCR3-positive naive CD8 T cells. The CDR3 is 12 amino acids. CDR1 is SGHVS, CDR2 FNYEAQ, per germline. About this clonotype itself: Antigen unknown.

General study findings and limits: Greater hydrophobicity was found in TRB CDR3s of CXCR3-positive naive cells than of CXCR3-negative naive cells.

The authors made the TRB cDNA libraries by 5' RACE using UMI labels. TCRdb re-analyzed the 5' RACE reads; it lists each CDR3 protein once, without DNA. This sample's clone table lists nearly 90,000 distinct CDR3 sequences. This clonotype was sampled from a human donor in good health. Some clones in this sample may be carry-over from other donors' samples. The rearrangement uses TRBV7-6 and TRBJ2-1. Sequencing was done on a sample of naive CXCR3+ CD8+ T cells from blood. Regarding subset: CD45RO-CCR7+CD27+CD95- naive CD8+ T cells expressing CXCR3 (TNR3+). CDR3 protein: CASSFRENEQFF.